Described below is a single T cell receptor (beta chain) sequence and its context. This clone's antigen is unknown. Per-base quality was not reported, and no clone a single base away is much larger than it. In the ophthalmopathy patients, disease was moderately to severely active, with a Clinical Activity Score of 3 or more, a NOSPECS grade of 4 or more, and a duration of less than 3 months. Any patient with an uncontrolled infection, another autoimmune disease, pregnancy or lactation was excluded. Clinical symptoms, serum thyroxine and TRAb, thyroid ultrasound, and orbital computed tomography formed the basis for the diagnoses. Ficoll-Paque density gradient centrifugation was used to isolate PBMCs from about 10 ml of fresh peripheral blood. Trizol reagent was used to extract total RNA, and RNA quality was then checked on an Agilent 2100 Bioanalyzer. TCR beta CDR3 regions were amplified from RNA transcripts. A first-round RT-PCR of the TCR CDR3 used the HTBI primer set with the Qiagen OneStep RT-PCR kit. Libraries were constructed in a second round of multiplex PCR, after which size selection and purification were performed. Libraries were sequenced paired-end with 100 bp reads on an Illumina HiSeq2000. The authors processed their data as follows. SOAPnuke was used to process the raw data, removing reads that contained adapters or uncalled bases, had a mean Phred below 15, or lacked an exact match to the constant primer or identifier. High-quality paired reads were merged using COPE v1.2.5, and each unique nucleotide sequence was defined as a clonotype. MiTCR v1.1 was used to align clonotypes to the IMGT TRBV, TRBD and TRBJ reference segments. Only V-J combinations with frequency above 0.0001, covering 99.2% of repertoires, were analysed. The TCS score was defined as the ratio of F50 (clonal expansion) to E x V (chaos), calculated using BLOSUM62-based TCRdist between CDR3 peptides within each V-J. Welch's t-statistics and random forest reduced just over 500 V-J features to 13, which were used in a naive Bayes classifier (R e1071). TCRdb itself trimmed the public reads at Q25 with fastp, ran MiXCR and retained productive beta chains. Under each unique CDR3 protein, matching rows form one entry showing the most common genes and DNA. These V and J calls rely on TCRdb rather than the paper's analysis. The sample profile shows roughly 500,000 distinct CDR3 sequences; about 22% of them were found once. 45% to 50% of the sample rests with the top ten.

This specimen comes from a study of T cells in Graves' hyperthyroidism and ophthalmopathy (dated by TCRdb to the late 2010s). Concerning the study at large: Peripheral blood samples were taken at initial diagnosis, before any treatment was given. To identify TCR V-J signatures that set the groups apart, the researchers used a discovery cohort of 100 patients, made up of under 45 with Graves' ophthalmopathy and 55 to 65 with stable Graves' hyperthyroidism. Whether ophthalmopathy could be predicted prospectively was tested in an independent validation cohort made up of under 20 hyperthyroidism patients plus 17 patients who later progressed to ophthalmopathy. The 95 to 100 discovery patients were randomly divided into training and test sets at a 7:3 ratio. In addition, the study compared T-cell repertoires in thyroid tissue and in blood from six Graves' hyperthyroidism patients. Once sampling was done, hyperthyroidism patients were given methimazole at a starting dose of 30 mg daily, whereas ophthalmopathy patients were given high-dose intravenous methylprednisolone. According to the paper, TCR Vbeta CDR3 sequencing was carried out on some 130 peripheral blood samples, which came from some 41 ophthalmopathy, around 74 hyperthyroidism and approximately 17 progressor patients. Study-wide conclusions, independent of this receptor: In validation, the model predicted progression to ophthalmopathy a median of approximately 6.3 months before onset, with approximately 70% sensitivity and about 75% specificity. Sample size was not statistically predetermined, and blinding of investigators to group allocation was not performed. Most expanded thyroid clonotypes (frequency above 0.001) were also found in blood, which suggests that blood repertoires may mirror thyroid immune responses. Ophthalmopathy was separated from stable hyperthyroidism by a 13 V-J signature model, with approximately 89% sensitivity and about 81% specificity obtained in cross-validation and 80%/75% obtained in testing.

Sequences SNHLY (CDR1) and FYNNEI (CDR2) are obtained from the germline V gene. The V end loses 4 bases and the J end loses 6 bases, and a stretch of 12 bases separates them. The CDR3 starts with the cysteine, ends with the phenylalanine, and has 14 residues. Just the 42-base CDR3 DNA is kept, in frame starting at base 1. The sequenced sample consisted of blood. This sequence originates from a woman aged 70-85 years with Graves' ophthalmopathy. The V and J segments used are TRBV2 and TRBJ1-4; a tentative D call is TRBD1 (6 bases match). The CDR3 region has the sequence CASSGRGIDEKLFF. The bases read TGTGCCAGCAGTGGGAGGGGGATTGATGAAAAACTGTTTTTT. This CDR3, with the reference TRBV2 and TRBJ1-4 proteins standing in past its ends, gives the full variable domain EPEVTQTPSHQVTQMGQEVILRCVPISNHLYFYWYRQILGQKVEFLVSFYNNEISEKSEIFDDQFSVERPDGSNFTLKIRSTKLEDSAMYFCASSGRGIDEKLFFGSGTQLSVL.